This T cell receptor (beta chain) comes out of a study of blood T cell repertoires in COVID-19. Study details: Material from acute and convalescent COVID-19 was sourced from the United States, Italy and Spain. T cells, B-cell-depleted T cells, or PBMCs provided the cDNA or gDNA that served as material.

Per the authors' pipeline: Amplified reference gene primers provided the basis for estimating nucleated cell counts. TCRdb keeps only in-frame clones here, not all; method: immunoSEQ multiplex PCR. The V and J calls and clone size were taken over from that table, and D and trimming were inferred from the DNA. The data contain about 150,000 clones, 65% to 85% of them seen just once; the ten biggest clones take up 8.6%. In this sample, this clone turned up many times. V was clipped by 3 bases and J by 5 bases; unmatched bases: 6. In germline, CDR1 is SNHLY, CDR2 FYNNEI. The CDR3 is made up of 15 amino acids.

The sample comprised peripheral blood. V and J are TRBV2 and TRBJ1-5, with 8 bases matching TRBD1. The clonotype was recovered from a man aged 45-65 years with active or convalescent COVID-19. DNA of the CDR3: TGTGCCAGCAGTGACCCGGACAGGGAGGATCAGCCCCAGCATTTT. Its translation is CASSDPDREDQPQHF.